Below, one T cell receptor beta chain is given with its context. This clonotype qualifies as large (0.1 to 1%) by its frequency, with no count on file. Its antigen is still unknown. Every participant was in good physical condition and had no acute infectious disease. For droplet-based sequencing, live CSF cells were sorted with a live/dead marker. To pellet immune cells, CSF obtained by lumbar puncture was centrifuged at 300g. CSF samples were checked for red blood cells, and any sample contaminated with blood was excluded. CSF cells were cryopreserved in freezing medium, frozen overnight at -80 degrees C, and subsequently stored in liquid nitrogen. CSF samples were stored for less than seven months before analysis. The sample belongs to a study of CD8 T cells in cerebrospinal fluid in Alzheimer's disease (dated by TCRdb to about 2020). In the study overall: CSF T cell clonal expansion was assessed with two single-cell approaches: plate-based nested PCR sequencing and droplet-based sequencing. A total of 20 to 30 samples were covered by the CSF gene-expression analysis, which included Parkinson's disease patients. The droplet-based CSF analysis comparing patients with controls included about 9 healthy controls (approximately 11,000 cells) and about 9 patients with MCI or Alzheimer's disease (about 10,000 cells). This study tested whether clonally expanded T cells could be found in cerebrospinal fluid from healthy elderly individuals and from patients with neurodegenerative disease. Results the study describes overall, beyond this receptor: In pooled data, a highly expanded clone (at least 3% of TCRs) was found in 1 of 10 healthy subjects versus most of the 6 Alzheimer's patients. Compared with controls, patients with MCI or Alzheimer's disease had a higher percentage of their CSF TCRs made up by the single largest clone. The overall clonality comparison included only samples with detectable clones (about eleven healthy, 5 MCI, 5 AD, 6 PD). The EBV-specific clones were neither the most highly expanded clones nor enriched among patients. Finding EBV-specific TCRs in CSF, the authors cautioned, does not establish a causal link between EBV and Alzheimer's disease.

The library was generated by 10x single-cell sequencing. Profiling of CSF cells was done with 10X Genomics single-cell V(D)J and 5' gene-expression libraries. An Illumina NextSeq550 was used to sequence CSF single-cell TCR libraries. Per the original workflow: After V(D)J reads were mapped to the vdj-GRCh38 alts ensemble 2.0.0 reference, the Cell Ranger vdj pipeline was used to analyse the reads. Clonotypes were defined as cell barcodes sharing the same set of productive CDR3 nucleotide sequences. Clonotype information was added to Seurat v3.0 gene-expression metadata to link clonality with transcriptional profiles. Exclusion was applied to CSF cells with more than 1,800 genes, more than 7,500 UMIs or more than 10% mitochondrial reads. To identify TCRs with known antigen specificity, CDR3-beta sequences were compared against VDJdb. Network analysis of clone sharing used the R package qgraph and included only TCRs with complete alpha and beta chains. Reads reprocessed by TCRdb are summarized as one entry per CDR3 protein sequence, and DNA is absent. The V and J calls and clone size are TCRdb's, not the authors'. The sample table records just over 1,500 distinct CDR3 sequences. The ten largest clones represent around 6.5% of the sample.

The TCR was taken from a human donor in good health. Sequenced material: cerebrospinal fluid.

CDR3 protein: CSGGSGSNEQFF. The chain joins TRBV20-1 to TRBJ2-1; the D gene TCRdb calls, TRBD2, cannot be checked with no DNA. CDR1 and CDR2 (DFQATT, SNEGSKA) derive from the germline V gene (reference sequence). Spanning cysteine to phenylalanine, the CDR3 consists of 12 amino acids. Only the protein is available.